The entry below describes one TCR beta chain. TCR beta CDR3 amplified by multiplex PCR from roughly 1,300 ng genomic DNA. The repertoire was sequenced with immunoSEQ multiplex PCR; TCRdb's copy has only in-frame clones and lacks some. The sample features fewer than 40,000 clones, with roughly 6.8% in its top ten. The data were taken from a study of T cells in women clearing cervical HPV infection. About the research overall: Control women cleared a single incident HPV16 infection within 12 months. With HLA typing for only a few women, HLA confounding remains possible.

Sequenced: blood buffy coat. The TCR sequence derives from a woman aged 18-70 years with a cervical HPV16 infection that either progressed to CIN3+ or cleared (not recorded which).

CDR3 loop: CASSLALPGQGSGYTF. The sequenced CDR3 bases are TGCGCCAGCAGCTTGGCCCTCCCCGGACAAGGTAGTGGC. The chain links TRBV5-1 to TRBJ1-2; possibly TRBD1 for D (5 bases). The CDR3 extends 3 residues past the end of the read, so its final part is completed from the germline J gene. CDR3 length: 16 residues. Between the trimmed V and J ends, which lost 0 bases and 7 bases, there was a span of 19 bases. Germline V gene lookup returns CDR1 SGHRS and CDR2 YFSETQ.